The sequence of this T cell receptor beta chain was determined in a study of CD8+ T cells in alopecia areata. Study-wide results and limits: Tofacitinib significantly decreased scalp clonality and expanded CD8+ clones among top 100. The study found higher clonality in lesional than normal scalp, especially in alopecia totalis/universalis. Patients shared TCRs less clearly than mice did, possibly for HLA-related reasons.

As to treatment: oral pan-JAK inhibitor, 5-10 mg twice daily. For this clone: Its target is unknown.

The germline V gene has CDR1 SGHDN and CDR2 FVKESK. Trimming shortened V by 0 bases and J by 8 bases, and 11 bases separated the two germline ends. This CDR3 is built from 15 residues. Extracted RNA was reverse transcribed into cDNA, the sequencing template. Assay used: immunoSEQ multiplex PCR; TCRdb lists only in-frame clones, some missing. The sample holds 110,000 to 150,000 clones, approximately 85% seen once. The chain carries TRBV14 and TRBJ1-6; possibly TRBD1 for D (5 bases). The source was CD8+ T cells sorted from blood, collected at week 4, from a patient treated with tofacitinib. The clonotype comes from a human donor with alopecia areata. This CDR3 is CASSQDGGWYSPLHF. In nucleotides, the CDR3 is TGTGCCAGCAGCCAAGATGGGGGGTGGTATTCACCCCTCCACTTT. The whole variable domain, filled in from reference TRBV14 and TRBJ1-6, reads EAGVTQFPSHSVIEKGQTVTLRCDPISGHDNLYWYRRVMGKEIKFLLHFVKESKQDESGMPNNRFLAERTGGTYSTLKVQPAELEDSGVYFCASSQDGGWYSPLHFGNGTRLTVT.